The present TCR beta chain was sequenced within a study of T cells after yellow fever vaccination. Turning to the study itself: Where fractions had low cell numbers, libraries were prepared from them with the SMART-Seq v4 Ultra Low Input RNA kit. Overall study results and limits: Detected again after the booster were most primary-vaccination clones, at nearly 97% CD4 and 70% to 90% CD8. On re-exposure, the response was weaker but peaked faster, at day 5 versus 15. Only a small proportion of the clonotypes turned up in both the CD4 and the CD8 compartments, likely arising from convergent recombination.

This clonotype was found many times. Its antigen is unidentified. One entry per CDR3 protein results from TCRdb running MiXCR on the 5' RACE reads. Of some 300,000 distinct CDR3 sequences listed, 3.6% are singletons. Between the trimmed V and J ends, which lost 6 bases and 0 bases, there was a span of 9 bases. CDR1 DFQATT and CDR2 SNEGSKA come from the germline V gene (reference sequence). CDR3 length equals 12 residues. The receptor's source is a man aged 18 to 29 who received the YFV17D yellow fever vaccine. The specimen comprised PBMCs, sampled on the day of the yellow fever booster vaccination. V usage is TRBV20-1 and J usage is TRBJ2-7; TRBD2 might be the D (6 bases). The CDR3 loop reads CSAADYSYEQYV. The CDR3 DNA sequence: TGCAGTGCCGCGGACTACTCCTACGAGCAGTACGTC.